This T cell receptor beta chain was sequenced in a study of cytomegalovirus exposure and HLA in healthy donors. The CDR3 sequence is 15 residues long. V was trimmed by 2 bases and J by 3 bases, leaving 11 bases between them. Germline V gene lookup returns CDR1 MNHEY and CDR2 SVGAGI. TCRdb keeps only in-frame clones here, not all; method: immunoSEQ multiplex PCR. The sample carries some 310,000 clones, roughly 87% recorded once. The receptor comes from a man aged 25 to 40 in good health and CMV-seronegative. The sequenced material came from PBMCs. V usage is TRBV6-5 and J usage is TRBJ1-3; D gene uncertain. The CDR3: CASSYKAGFGNTIYF. Written as DNA, the CDR3 is TGTGCCAGCAGTTACAAGGCAGGTTTTGGAAACACCATATATTTT.